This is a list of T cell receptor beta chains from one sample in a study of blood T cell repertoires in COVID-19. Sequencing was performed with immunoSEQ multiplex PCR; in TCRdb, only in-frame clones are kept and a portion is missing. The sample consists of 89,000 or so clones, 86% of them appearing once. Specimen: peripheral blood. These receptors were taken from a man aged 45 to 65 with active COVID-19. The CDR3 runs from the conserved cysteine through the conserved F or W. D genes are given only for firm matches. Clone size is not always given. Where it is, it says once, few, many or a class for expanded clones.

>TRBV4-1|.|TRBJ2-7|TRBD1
TGCGCCAGCAGCCAAGTAGCAGGGACAGGCCCCTACGAGCAGTACTTC
CASSQVAGTGPYEQYF
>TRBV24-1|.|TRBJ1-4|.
TGTGCCACCAGCGCCGGTGAAAAACTGTTTTTT
CATSAGEKLFF
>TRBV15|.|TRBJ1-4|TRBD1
TGTGCCACCAGCAGAGACCGGGACAGGGCTGAAAAACTGTTTTTT
CATSRDRDRAEKLFF
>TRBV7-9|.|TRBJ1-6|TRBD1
TGTGCCAGCAGCTTAGGACAGGGGGTAAATTCACCCCTCCACTTT
CASSLGQGVNSPLHF
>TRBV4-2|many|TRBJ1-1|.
TGTGCCAGCAGCCAACAGAATGGGCTCAGCACTGAAGCTTTCTTT
CASSQQNGLSTEAFF
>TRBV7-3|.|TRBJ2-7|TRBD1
TGTGCCAGCAGCTCCTCAAACTTGACAGGGGAGCACTACGAGCAGTACTTC
CASSSSNLTGEHYEQYF
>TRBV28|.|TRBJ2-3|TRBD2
TGTGCCAGCAGTCCCGCAAGGGTAGCGGGACCTATCCTGCCCACAGATACGCAGTATTTT
CASSPARVAGPILPTDTQYF
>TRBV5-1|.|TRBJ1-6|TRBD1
TGCGCCAGCAGCTTGGGACAGGGAGCTTGGTCACCCCTCCACTTT
CASSLGQGAWSPLHF
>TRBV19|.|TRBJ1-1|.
TGTGCCAGTTCATATACTTTCGGCGGGGGCAGGGTAGGGACTGAAGCTTTCTTT
CASSYTFGGGRVGTEAFF
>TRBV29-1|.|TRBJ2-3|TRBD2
TGCAGCTTACTAGCGGGGTCGGCCTTTATCCAGTATTTT
CSLLAGSAFIQYF
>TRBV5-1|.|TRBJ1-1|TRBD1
TGCGCCAGCAGCCCCGGACAGGGGGCTTTCACTGAAGCTTTCTTT
CASSPGQGAFTEAFF
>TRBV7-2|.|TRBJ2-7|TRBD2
TGTGCCAGCAGCTCCCCTAGAGCGGGGCTCTTCCCCTACGAGCAGTACTTC
CASSSPRAGLFPYEQYF
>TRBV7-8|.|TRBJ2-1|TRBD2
TGTGCCAGCAGTGTAGCGGGAGTTTCCTACAATGAGCAGTTCTTC
CASSVAGVSYNEQFF
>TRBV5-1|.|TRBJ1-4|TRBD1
TGCGCCAGCAGTCCACGCCCTGGGACAGGGTATGAAAAACTGTTTTTT
CASSPRPGTGYEKLFF
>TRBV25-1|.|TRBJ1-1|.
TGTGCCAGCAGCGCCCAGTTTGGGGGCTCTCTGGTTAACACTGAAGCTTTCTTT
CASSAQFGGSLVNTEAFF
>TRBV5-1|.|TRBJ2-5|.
TGCGCCAGCAGCTTGCGTGCGATGGCCCTGAGAACTACCGGAGGACAAGAGACCCAGTACTTC
CASSLRAMALRTTGGQETQYF
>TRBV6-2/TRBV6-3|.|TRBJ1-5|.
TGTGCCAGCAGATACAGAGATAATCAGCCCCAGCATTTT
CASRYRDNQPQHF
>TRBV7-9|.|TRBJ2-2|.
TGTGCCAGCAGCCGGGCGAACACCGGGGAGCTGTTTTTT
CASSRANTGELFF
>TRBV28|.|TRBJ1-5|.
TGTGCCAGCAACTCAGGGCCTCAGCCCCAGCATTTT
CASNSGPQPQHF
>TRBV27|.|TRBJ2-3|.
TGTGCCAGCAGTTTATCGGGGCGCACAGATACGCAGTATTTT
CASSLSGRTDTQYF
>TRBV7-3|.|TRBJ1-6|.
TGTGCCAGCAGAGGAACGGGAAATTGGGATTCACCCCTCCACTTT
CASRGTGNWDSPLHF
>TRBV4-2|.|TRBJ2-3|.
TGTGCCAGCAGCCCCGTCGGAGATACGCAGTATTTT
CASSPVGDTQYF